This entry describes one T cell receptor (beta chain). The entry originates in a study of T cells after yellow fever vaccination. Background on the study: The SMART-Seq v4 Ultra Low Input method served to prepare the low-cell-number fractions.

A process of 5'RACE template switching, which added a universal primer site and UMIs, was used to make TCR cDNA. TCRdb re-called the 5' RACE reads with MiXCR, one entry per CDR3 protein. The table lists 250,000 to 300,000 distinct CDR3 sequences, approximately 5.2% of them singletons. Looked up from germline, CDR1 is SQVTM and CDR2 is ANQGSEA. The CDR3 loop spans 14 amino acids. V was trimmed by 5 bases and J by 7 bases, leaving 17 bases between them. The receptor comes from a young man who received the YFV17D yellow fever vaccine. The starting material was CD4+ T cells sorted from PBMCs, obtained on the day of the yellow fever booster vaccination. The chain combines TRBV29-1 with TRBJ1-4, with D possibly being TRBD1 (6 bases). The CDR3 reads CSVSSTGPREKLFF. CDR3 in DNA: TGCAGCGTTTCATCTACAGGGCCCCGTGAAAAACTGTTTTTT.